A selection of T cell receptor beta chains follows, all from one sample in a study of tumor-infiltrating lymphocytes in primary liver carcinoma. MiXCR, applied by TCRdb to the multiplex PCR reads, yields one record per CDR3 protein. The top ten hold around 15% of the sample, which has 310,000 or so distinct CDR3 sequences, more than 55% seen once. The sample taken for sequencing was peripheral blood. The receptor source for this set is a woman between 25 and 40 years old with primary liver carcinoma and hepatitis B virus infection. Both conserved end residues are part of each CDR3. Fields, in order: CDR3 DNA, CDR3 protein, D gene, clone size, J gene, V gene. The D gene is left open where the match is weak. Size is stated for part of the rows, as once, few or many counts, or as a class when the clone is expanded.

CDR3 DNA: TGTGCCAGCAGCCAGACTAGCTCTCTCAACAATGAGCAGTTCTTC; CDR3 protein: CASSQTSSLNNEQFF; D gene: TRBD2; clone size: few; J gene: TRBJ2-1; V gene: TRBV7-9
CDR3 DNA: TGTGCCAGCAGCTTAGAGGCGCTGAGACAGAACACCTATAATTCACCCCTCCACTTT; CDR3 protein: CASSLEALRQNTYNSPLHF; D gene: .; clone size: few; J gene: TRBJ1-6; V gene: TRBV7-8
CDR3 DNA: TGTGCCAGCAGTTATGGCAGGGCCTACGAGCAGTACTTC; CDR3 protein: CASSYGRAYEQYF; D gene: .; clone size: few; J gene: TRBJ2-7; V gene: TRBV6-5
CDR3 DNA: TGTGCCAGCAGTTACTCGTTTGGGGTGGGCACTGAAGCTTTCTTT; CDR3 protein: CASSYSFGVGTEAFF; D gene: .; clone size: few; J gene: TRBJ1-1; V gene: TRBV6-5
CDR3 DNA: TGTGCTACCAGTGATTCTAGCGGGATAAAAGGAGATACGCAGTATTTT; CDR3 protein: CATSDSSGIKGDTQYF; D gene: TRBD2; clone size: .; J gene: TRBJ2-3; V gene: TRBV24-1
CDR3 DNA: TGTGCCAGCAGTTACAAGAACAGCAGCTCCTACGGGCAATACTTC; CDR3 protein: CASSYKNSSSYGQYF; D gene: .; clone size: .; J gene: TRBJ2-7; V gene: TRBV6-5
CDR3 DNA: TGTGCCAGCAGGTTGGGAGGGTTCTACAATGAGCAGTACTTC; CDR3 protein: CASRLGGFYNEQYF; D gene: TRBD2; clone size: .; J gene: TRBJ2-5; V gene: TRBV11-2
CDR3 DNA: TGTGCCTGGAATCTCGGACAGGGAGGAAAACTGTTTTTT; CDR3 protein: CAWNLGQGGKLFF; D gene: TRBD1; clone size: few; J gene: TRBJ1-4; V gene: TRBV30
CDR3 DNA: TGTGCCAGCAGCCAAGATCAAGGGGCAGATACGCGGTATTTT; CDR3 protein: CASSQDQGADTRYF; D gene: .; clone size: once; J gene: TRBJ2-3; V gene: TRBV4-2
CDR3 DNA: TGTGCCAGCAGCCAAGACTTTTCGCCAGGGCCCACAGATACGCAGTATTTT; CDR3 protein: CASSQDFSPGPTDTQYF; D gene: .; clone size: few; J gene: TRBJ2-3; V gene: TRBV4-2
CDR3 DNA: TGCAGCGTTGGGGAGTCTCTAGCGGGGTACGAGCAGTACTTC; CDR3 protein: CSVGESLAGYEQYF; D gene: TRBD2; clone size: many; J gene: TRBJ2-7; V gene: TRBV29-1
CDR3 DNA: TGCGCCAGCAGCTTGGTGGGGGGGCCCATCGAGCAGTACTTC; CDR3 protein: CASSLVGGPIEQYF; D gene: .; clone size: .; J gene: TRBJ2-7; V gene: TRBV5-1
CDR3 DNA: TGTGCCAGCAGGGGAGACGGTGTCGGTCAGCCCCAGCATTTT; CDR3 protein: CASRGDGVGQPQHF; D gene: .; clone size: .; J gene: TRBJ1-5; V gene: TRBV2
CDR3 DNA: TGTGCCAGCAGCCCATCCGGGACTTGGACCTACGAGCAGTACTTC; CDR3 protein: CASSPSGTWTYEQYF; D gene: .; clone size: many; J gene: TRBJ2-7; V gene: TRBV11-2
CDR3 DNA: TGTGCCAGCCACCCCGCCAGGGGATTCAACACCGGGGAGCTGTTTTTT; CDR3 protein: CASHPARGFNTGELFF; D gene: .; clone size: .; J gene: TRBJ2-2; V gene: TRBV6-5
CDR3 DNA: TGTGCCAGCACATCCAATAACGAGCAGTACTTC; CDR3 protein: CASTSNNEQYF; D gene: .; clone size: .; J gene: TRBJ2-7; V gene: TRBV7-9
CDR3 DNA: TGTGCCAGCAGCTTAGGGGACTGGGGGCGCGGAAATTCACCCCTCCACTTT; CDR3 protein: CASSLGDWGRGNSPLHF; D gene: .; clone size: many; J gene: TRBJ1-6; V gene: TRBV11-2
CDR3 DNA: TGCGCCAGCAGCCCAAGGGACAGGGTAAACTATGGCTACACCTTC; CDR3 protein: CASSPRDRVNYGYTF; D gene: TRBD1; clone size: few; J gene: TRBJ1-2; V gene: TRBV5-1
CDR3 DNA: TGTGCCAGTAGTACAGAGTACAATGAGCAATTCTTC; CDR3 protein: CASSTEYNEQFF; D gene: .; clone size: .; J gene: TRBJ2-1; V gene: TRBV19
CDR3 DNA: TGTGCCATCAGTCTCACGGTGGCCCGGGATGAGCAGTTCTTC; CDR3 protein: CAISLTVARDEQFF; D gene: .; clone size: .; J gene: TRBJ2-1; V gene: TRBV10-3
CDR3 DNA: TGCAGCGCCAGGGACTCGGGGGCGAACACTGAAGCTTTCTTT; CDR3 protein: CSARDSGANTEAFF; D gene: .; clone size: many; J gene: TRBJ1-1; V gene: TRBV29-1
CDR3 DNA: TGCGCCAACAGCCAAGTTCTAGGGACAGCGAACACCGGGGAGCTGTTTTTT; CDR3 protein: CANSQVLGTANTGELFF; D gene: TRBD1; clone size: .; J gene: TRBJ2-2; V gene: TRBV4-3
CDR3 DNA: TGTGCCAGCAATGAAGCGCTAGGGGCGGGTGAAAAACTGTTTTTT; CDR3 protein: CASNEALGAGEKLFF; D gene: .; clone size: .; J gene: TRBJ1-4; V gene: TRBV6-1
CDR3 DNA: TGCAGTGCTAGTAGGAGGGCCTCAGGTACGCAGTATTTT; CDR3 protein: CSASRRASGTQYF; D gene: .; clone size: .; J gene: TRBJ2-3; V gene: TRBV20-1
CDR3 DNA: TGTGCCAGCAGGCCCTCCACCGGGACAGGGGCGACCAATGAGCAGTTCTTC; CDR3 protein: CASRPSTGTGATNEQFF; D gene: TRBD1; clone size: many; J gene: TRBJ2-1; V gene: TRBV12-3/TRBV12-4
CDR3 DNA: TGTGCCAGCAGCCTCGTTAGAACCGGGACTAGCGACTACGAGCAGTACTTC; CDR3 protein: CASSLVRTGTSDYEQYF; D gene: TRBD2; clone size: few; J gene: TRBJ2-7; V gene: TRBV14
CDR3 DNA: TGTGCCAGCACCAAAGCGGGACTAGCGGCAAGCACAGATACGCAGTATTTT; CDR3 protein: CASTKAGLAASTDTQYF; D gene: TRBD2; clone size: many; J gene: TRBJ2-3; V gene: TRBV11-2
CDR3 DNA: TGTGCCAGCAGCCAACGGATCCAACTCGCCCCTGGAAACACCATATATTTT; CDR3 protein: CASSQRIQLAPGNTIYF; D gene: .; clone size: many; J gene: TRBJ1-3; V gene: TRBV14
CDR3 DNA: TGTGCCAGTAACTTAGGACAGGGGGCGAGCGGCTACACCTTC; CDR3 protein: CASNLGQGASGYTF; D gene: TRBD1; clone size: .; J gene: TRBJ1-2; V gene: TRBV11-2
CDR3 DNA: TGTGCCAGCAGCTCAGGGCGGGCCAACGTCCTGACCTTC; CDR3 protein: CASSSGRANVLTF; D gene: .; clone size: .; J gene: TRBJ2-6; V gene: TRBV11-2
CDR3 DNA: TGTGCCAGCAGCTCCCACCTGAACACTGAAGCTTTCTTT; CDR3 protein: CASSSHLNTEAFF; D gene: .; clone size: few; J gene: TRBJ1-1; V gene: TRBV6-5
CDR3 DNA: TGCGCCAGCAGCCACGGACAGGGTCCAGAGACCCAGTACTTC; CDR3 protein: CASSHGQGPETQYF; D gene: TRBD1; clone size: few; J gene: TRBJ2-5; V gene: TRBV5-1
CDR3 DNA: TGCAGCGTCGCCCAAGCAGATATGCAGTATTTC; CDR3 protein: CSVAQADMQYF; D gene: .; clone size: .; J gene: TRBJ2-3; V gene: TRBV29-1
CDR3 DNA: TGTGCCAGCGGTGAATGGACAGTTTATGGCTACACCTTC; CDR3 protein: CASGEWTVYGYTF; D gene: .; clone size: once; J gene: TRBJ1-2; V gene: TRBV6-1
CDR3 DNA: TGTGCCAGTAGACCGTCGGACAGAAGGCAGGCCCAGTACTTC; CDR3 protein: CASRPSDRRQAQYF; D gene: .; clone size: .; J gene: TRBJ2-5; V gene: TRBV11-2
CDR3 DNA: TGTGCCAGCAGCTTAGGCAGGAGACAGAGTGATGAGCAGTCCTTC; CDR3 protein: CASSLGRRQSDEQSF; D gene: .; clone size: .; J gene: TRBJ2-1; V gene: TRBV11-2
CDR3 DNA: TGTGCCTGGGAGGGGAGTCCGGCCAGGGGGATCTCCTACGAGCAGTACTTC; CDR3 protein: CAWEGSPARGISYEQYF; D gene: TRBD1; clone size: .; J gene: TRBJ2-7; V gene: TRBV30
CDR3 DNA: TGTGCCAGCAGCGACACTAGTGGCCTCGTGCAGTTCTTC; CDR3 protein: CASSDTSGLVQFF; D gene: .; clone size: .; J gene: TRBJ2-1; V gene: TRBV11-2
CDR3 DNA: TGCGCTAGCAGCCCGGGACACAGCTTCTACGAGCAGTACTTC; CDR3 protein: CASSPGHSFYEQYF; D gene: .; clone size: .; J gene: TRBJ2-7; V gene: TRBV4-3
CDR3 DNA: TGTGCCAGCAACCGGGACAGGGGCGAGCAGTACTTC; CDR3 protein: CASNRDRGEQYF; D gene: TRBD1; clone size: many; J gene: TRBJ2-7; V gene: TRBV11-1
CDR3 DNA: TGTGCCAGCAGCCAAGATTACGCGGACAGGTTCCTCTACGAGCAGTACTTC; CDR3 protein: CASSQDYADRFLYEQYF; D gene: TRBD1; clone size: .; J gene: TRBJ2-7; V gene: TRBV4-2
CDR3 DNA: TGTGCCAGCACTGGGGCTAGCGGGTATGGGCAGTTCTTC; CDR3 protein: CASTGASGYGQFF; D gene: TRBD2; clone size: .; J gene: TRBJ2-1; V gene: TRBV11-2